This paragraph covers one TCR beta chain sequence. Its antigen remains unknown. This entry comes from a study of OX40 agonist ivuxolimab in advanced cancers. Study-wide context: Three dose-escalation patients had partial responses: one with hepatocellular carcinoma and two with cutaneous melanoma. Study-wide findings and caveats: Within 6 weeks, CD4+ and CD8+ blood T cells expanded clonally at 0.1 to 3.0 mg/kg.

TCRdb keeps only in-frame clones here, not all; method: immunoSEQ multiplex PCR. Seen here are 30,000 to 45,000 clones, approximately 80% observed once, and the top ten hold 21%. The CDR3 sequence is 13 residues long. CDR1 is MNHNS and CDR2 is SASEGT in the germline V gene. V was cut by 6 bases and J by 0 bases, with 8 bases left in between. The timepoints at which blood was sampled were baseline, cycle 4 day 1, and cycle 7 day 1. The genes are TRBV6-1 and TRBJ1-1; D remains unclear. This clonotype originated in an adult with an advanced solid tumor such as melanoma, head and neck, liver or kidney cancer. The specimen comprised CD4+ or CD8+ T cells sorted from blood, sampled in a trial of the OX40 agonist ivuxolimab. CDR3 amino acids: CASRFTVNTEAFF. In DNA, the CDR3 is TGTGCCAGCAGATTTACAGTGAACACTGAAGCTTTCTTT.